The source of this T cell receptor (beta chain) is a study of blood T cell repertoires in COVID-19. Deletions cut 5 bases from V and 4 bases from J, with 19 bases between. CDR3 length: 16 amino acids. CDR1 is SGHAT and CDR2 is FQNNGV in the germline V gene. Sequencing used immunoSEQ multiplex PCR; TCRdb keeps in-frame clones, though not all of them. The data show almost 400,000 clones, with approximately 89% seen just once and about 2.3% held by the top ten. Material: peripheral blood. The chain uses TRBV11-2 and TRBJ2-3; D perhaps matches TRBD1 (6 bases). The origin of this receptor is a woman aged 55 to 70 with COVID-19, enrolled during active disease. The CDR3 here is CASSVQQGVIADTQYF. The CDR3 DNA reads as TGTGCCAGCAGCGTCCAACAGGGTGTAATCGCAGATACGCAGTATTTT.